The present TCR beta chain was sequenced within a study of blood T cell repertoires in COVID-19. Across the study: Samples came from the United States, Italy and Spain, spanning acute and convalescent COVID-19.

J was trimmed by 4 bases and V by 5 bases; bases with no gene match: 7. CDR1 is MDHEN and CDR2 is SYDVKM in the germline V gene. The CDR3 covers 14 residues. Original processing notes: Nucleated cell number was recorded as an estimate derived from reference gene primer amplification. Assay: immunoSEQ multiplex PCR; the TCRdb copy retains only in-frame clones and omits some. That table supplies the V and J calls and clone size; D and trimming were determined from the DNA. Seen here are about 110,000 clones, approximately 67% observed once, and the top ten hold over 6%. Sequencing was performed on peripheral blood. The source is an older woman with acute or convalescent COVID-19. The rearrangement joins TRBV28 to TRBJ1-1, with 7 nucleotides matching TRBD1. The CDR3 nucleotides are TGTGCCAGCAGTCCCAGGGGGGACGGCACTGAAGCTTTCTTT. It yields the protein CASSPRGDGTEAFF.